One sample yielded the 22 T cell receptor beta chains listed below, sequenced in a study of T cells in Graves' hyperthyroidism and ophthalmopathy (dated by TCRdb to about 2019). Library preparation used multiplex PCR. Instrument used: Illumina HiSeq 2000. Amplification of TCR beta CDR3 regions was carried out from RNA transcripts. For the first round of RT-PCR on the TCR CDR3, the HTBI primer set was used together with the Qiagen OneStep RT-PCR kit. The public reads were reanalyzed by TCRdb: fastp trimming at Q25, MiXCR alignment, in-frame beta chains only. Records with the same CDR3 protein are collapsed into one entry carrying the most frequent genes and DNA. The sample includes 450,000 to 700,000 distinct CDR3 sequences, with approximately 44% observed a single time. The ten largest make up roughly 7.7% of the sample. The specimen was peripheral blood or thyroid tissue (not recorded which). The source of these receptors is a woman under 30 with Graves' hyperthyroidism.

CDR3 coding DNA: TGCAGTGCTATATACAGGGAGACCCAGTACTTC. This gives the protein CSAIYRETQYF. The V gene is TRBV20-1, the J gene TRBJ2-5; D is possibly TRBD1 (5 bases). Per germline, CDR1 DFQATT and CDR2 SNEGSKA (reference sequence). The CDR3 sequence is 11 residues long. Trimming removed 4 bases at V and 5 bases at J, with 8 bases between.

This clonotype was seen a few times. V and J are TRBV24-1 and TRBJ2-1, with 7 bases that match TRBD1. Unmatched junction bases numbered 2, after V lost 3 bases and J lost 1 base. The CDR3 sequence is 15 residues long. Per germline, CDR1 KGHDR and CDR2 SFDVKD. The CDR3 coding sequence is TGTGCCACCAGTGATGCCAGGGGGTCCTACAATGAGCAGTTCTTC. This encodes CATSDARGSYNEQFF.

This clonotype was picked up many times. The chain carries TRBV11-2 and TRBJ1-4; D remains unclear. The CDR3 is 14 amino acids. CDR1 and CDR2 (germline): SGHAT, FQNNGV. With 5 bases removed from V and 6 bases from J, the gap between germline ends came to 13 bases. CDR3: CASSQNTNDEKLFF. Here the CDR3 DNA reads TGTGCCAGCAGCCAGAATACTAACGATGAAAAACTGTTTTTT. Based on the CDR3 plus reference TRBV11-2 and TRBJ1-4, the full variable domain is EAGVAQSPRYKIIEKRQSVAFWCNPISGHATLYWYQQILGQGPKLLIQFQNNGVVDDSQLPKDRFSAERLKGVDSTLKIQPAKLEDSAVYLCASSQNTNDEKLFFGSGTQLSVL.

V is TRBV20-1 and J is TRBJ2-7, with 8 bases fitting TRBD2. There are 16 residues in the CDR3. The V and J ends lost 3 bases and 1 base, in that order; junction bases with no gene match: 11. The V gene's germline CDR1 is DFQATT and CDR2 SNEGSKA (reference sequence). In nucleotides, the CDR3 is TGCAGTGCTAGTGGGACTGGCGGGAGGAAGTCCTACGAGCAGTACTTC. Protein sequence: CSASGTGGRKSYEQYF.

This rearrangement joins TRBV15 to TRBJ1-2; TRBD1 is a possible D gene (5 bases). The V gene lost 5 bases and the J gene lost 7 bases, with 17 bases spanning the gap. The CDR3 covers 14 residues. In germline, CDR1 is LNHNV, CDR2 YYDKDF (reference sequence). CDR3 in DNA: TGTGCCACCAGCCCCACTCTGGGGGGGACTGGCTACACCTTC. It codes for CATSPTLGGTGYTF.

This clonotype was seen repeatedly, ten times or more. CDR3 DNA sequence: TGTGCCAGTCACAGCGGGAGCGCGTCCTACGAGCAGTACTTC. It translates to CASHSGSASYEQYF. The gene calls are TRBV2 and TRBJ2-7; 8 positions match TRBD2. CDR1 SNHLY and CDR2 FYNNEI come from the germline V gene. V trimming: 9 bases; J trimming: 1 base; junction bases outside the gene matches: 8. The CDR3 spans 14 residues.

This clonotype was picked up many times. The genes are TRBV25-1 and TRBJ1-2, with no clear D. The CDR3 runs 15 residues. Germline V gene data show CDR1 as MGHDK and CDR2 as SYGVNS. V shed 1 base and J shed 8 bases, with 17 bases lying between them. CDR3 sequence: CASSELTNIPAGYTF. CDR3 DNA sequence: TGTGCCAGCAGTGAATTAACAAATATTCCCGCCGGCTACACCTTC.

The genes are TRBV20-1 and TRBJ2-5; TRBD2 matches at 7 bases. V trimming: 3 bases; J trimming: 0 bases; junction bases outside the gene matches: 4. Germline assignment: CDR1 DFQATT and CDR2 SNEGSKA (reference sequence). CDR3 length: 14 amino acids. CDR3 DNA: TGCAGTGCTAGTTCCGGGACTAACCAAGAGACCCAGTACTTC. Translated, it gives CSASSGTNQETQYF.

This chain links TRBV7-2 with TRBJ2-7; 14 bases agree with TRBD2. Germline-derived CDR1 and CDR2 are SGHTA and FQGNSA. CDR3 length: 14 amino acids. V was clipped by 6 bases and J by 7 bases; unmatched bases: 5. CDR3 sequence: CASRTGLAGEEQYF. The CDR3 DNA sequence: TGTGCCAGCAGAACGGGACTAGCGGGAGAGGAGCAGTACTTC.

The rearrangement joins TRBV7-6 to TRBJ2-5, with 7 bases aligning to TRBD2. Germline-derived CDR1 and CDR2 are SGHVS and FNYEAQ. The CDR3 has 15 amino acids. J lost 8 bases, V lost 2 bases, and 11 bases had no gene match. CDR3: CASSLSGRGTDTQYF. Written as DNA, the CDR3 is TGTGCCAGCAGCTTAAGTGGGAGGGGCACAGATACCCAGTACTTC.

This clonotype was counted many times. The rearrangement links TRBV9 to TRBJ2-2; TRBD2 agrees at 9 bases. CDR1 is SGDLS, CDR2 YYNGEE, per germline. The ends lost 4 bases at V and 1 base at J; junction bases unmatched: 5. The length of the CDR3 is 16 residues. CDR3 region: CASSPGTSRNTGELFF. CDR3 DNA: TGTGCCAGCAGCCCCGGGACTAGCCGGAACACCGGGGAGCTGTTTTTT. The whole variable domain, remainder taken from reference TRBV9 and TRBJ2-2, is DSGVTQTPKHLITATGQRVTLRCSPRSGDLSVYWYQQSLDQGLQFLIQYYNGEERAKGNILERFSAQQFPDLHSELNLSSLELGDSALYFCASSPGTSRNTGELFFGEGSRLTVL.

This chain links TRBV12-3 or TRBV12-4 with TRBJ2-7; D remains ambiguous. V lost 4 bases and J 7 bases, leaving 14 bases between the germline ends. This CDR3 is built from 13 residues. DNA for the CDR3: TGTGCCAGCAGTTCCCAGGTGACCAATGAGCAGTACTTC. Protein product: CASSSQVTNEQYF.

This clonotype was found many times. The V gene is TRBV6-5, the J gene TRBJ2-5; 11 positions agree with TRBD2. The germline V gene encodes CDR1 MNHEY and CDR2 SVGAGI. The trim removed 1 base at V and 5 bases at J, leaving 9 bases unmatched. The CDR3 is 17 residues long. The CDR3 region is CASSYWVAGGLGETQYF. The CDR3 DNA reads TGTGCCAGCAGTTACTGGGTAGCGGGAGGGCTGGGGGAGACCCAGTACTTC.

This clonotype was seen ten or more times. The CDR3 coding sequence is TGTGCCAGTAGTATAGTAACAGGGGGGAACACTGAAGCTTTCTTT. Protein sequence: CASSIVTGGNTEAFF. The J gene is TRBJ1-1, the V gene TRBV19; TRBD1 agrees at 8 bases. The germline CDR1 and CDR2 sequences are LNHDA and SQIVND (reference sequence). With 1 base clipped from V and 1 base from J, the junction kept 2 bases outside the gene matches. There are 15 residues in the CDR3.

As regards this clonotype: A read error may explain this, as a much larger clone is one base away. In this CDR3 the conserved last residue, phenylalanine or tryptophan, is missing, so a read error is likely. The chain has TRBV7-8 and TRBJ1-4; tentative D call: TRBD1 (5 bases). This CDR3 region has 14 residues. The germline V gene has CDR1 SGHVS and CDR2 FQNEAQ. CDR3 DNA: TGCGCCAGCAGCCCACAGGCAACTAATGAAAAACTGTTTGTT. This codes for CASSPQATNEKLFV.

This clonotype was seen ten or more times. The chain carries TRBV12-3 or TRBV12-4 and TRBJ2-6, with D hard to call. Trimming cost V 6 bases and J 0 bases, with 9 bases left between them. CDR3 length: 15 residues. In DNA form, the CDR3 reads TGTGCCAGCAGCAAAGAGAGCTCTGGGGCCAACGTCCTGACTTTC. Translating it yields CASSKESSGANVLTF.

Comments on this clonotype: The CDR3 end shows no conserved phenylalanine or tryptophan, and so a read error is likely. The DNA is omitted, as the CDR3 cannot be located on it reliably, and the CDR3 follows TCRdb's listing. This chain links TRBV5-1 with TRBJ1-3; the D call TRBD1 from the table was never checked on the DNA. The CDR3 has 8 residues if both end residues are counted. The germline V gene has CDR1 SGHRS and CDR2 YFSETQ. CDR3 sequence: CAIAGPNT.

This clonotype showed up many times. This chain joins TRBV3-1 and TRBJ2-7; 11 bases align to TRBD2. Germline CDR1 and CDR2: LGHDT and YNNKEL (reference sequence). The V gene end was trimmed by 4 bases and the J gene end by 5 bases; junction bases not matched to a gene: 7. The CDR3 runs to 15 residues. The CDR3 region is CASSRSLAGADEQYF. Here the CDR3 DNA reads TGTGCCAGCAGCCGATCACTAGCGGGAGCCGACGAGCAGTACTTC.

This clonotype was picked up many times. The V call is TRBV19, the J call TRBJ2-7; 9 nucleotides match TRBD1. This CDR3 has 14 amino acids. CDR1 is LNHDA, CDR2 SQIVND, per germline (reference sequence). After removal of 6 bases from V and 5 bases from J, the junction contained 8 bases not matched to a gene. The DNA of the CDR3 is TGTGCCAGTAGAAACAGGGGGCCATCTAACGAGCAGTACTTC. Its translation is CASRNRGPSNEQYF.

The chain recombines TRBV15 with TRBJ2-6; the match to TRBD1 covers 9 bases. This CDR3 region has 19 residues. In germline, CDR1 is LNHNV, CDR2 YYDKDF (reference sequence). The J segment lost 0 bases and the V segment lost 6 bases, leaving 12 bases of the junction unmatched. In DNA, the CDR3 is TGTGCCACCAGTCCCGTTCCGGGACAGGGACTCTCTGGGGCCAACGTCCTGACTTTC. It translates to CATSPVPGQGLSGANVLTF.

There are many counts of this clonotype. V usage is TRBV11-3 and J usage is TRBJ1-1; 8 nucleotides agree with TRBD1. After removal of 5 bases from V and 7 bases from J, the junction contained 9 bases not matched to a gene. The germline V gene encodes CDR1 SGHNT and CDR2 YENEEA. CDR3 length: 14 residues. CDR3 bases: TGTGCCAGCAGCACGATCTCAGGGGGCGGTGAAGCTTTCTTT. Translated: CASSTISGGGEAFF.

The chain has TRBV2 and TRBJ2-5, with D perhaps matching TRBD1 (5 bases). The CDR3 covers 11 residues. V lost 6 bases, J lost 7 bases, and 9 bases lay in between. Germline V lookup: CDR1 SNHLY, CDR2 FYNNEI. The DNA of the CDR3 is TGTGCCAGCAGGATCACAGGGACCCAGTACTTC. This sequence encodes CASRITGTQYF.